These 11 T cell receptor beta chains originate from one sample sequenced in a study of blood T cell repertoires in COVID-19. Clones were read by immunoSEQ multiplex PCR, and TCRdb kept only the in-frame ones, dropping some. This table has about 100,000 clones, around 85% appearing once. Material for sequencing was peripheral blood. The source is a man aged 50-60 years with active or convalescent COVID-19.

The chain combines TRBV11-3 with TRBJ1-1, with TRBD1 identical over 7 bases. V lost 5 bases to trimming and J lost 1 base; unmatched junction nucleotides: 10. The CDR3 spans 16 residues. CDR1 and CDR2 (germline): SGHNT, YENEEA. CDR3 sequence: CASSARGGQANTEAFF. The CDR3 DNA sequence: TGTGCCAGCAGCGCAAGGGGCGGACAGGCGAACACTGAAGCTTTCTTT.

The rearrangement links TRBV7-2 to TRBJ1-6; TRBD1 is a possible D gene (5 bases). V dropped 0 bases and J dropped 7 bases, with 10 bases sitting between them. CDR3 length: 15 amino acids. The germline V gene encodes CDR1 SGHTA and CDR2 FQGNSA. The CDR3 DNA sequence: TGTGCCAGCAGCTTAGCATGGGCAGGGAATTCACCCCTCCACTTT. It yields the protein CASSLAWAGNSPLHF.

This sequence joins TRBV29-1 and TRBJ2-7; 7 bases align to TRBD2. The CDR3 covers 14 residues. Germline V gives CDR1 SQVTM, CDR2 ANQGSEA. V was clipped by 1 base and J by 2 bases; unmatched bases: 5. The CDR3 DNA follows: TGCAGCGTTGAAGGACGGGACTACCCCTACGAGCAGTACTTC. It codes for CSVEGRDYPYEQYF.

This clone occurred once. This chain links TRBV11-3 with TRBJ2-3; 7 bases agree with TRBD2. V shed 1 base, J shed 3 bases, and the junction held 4 bases outside the gene matches. Germline V gene sequence: CDR1 SGHNT, CDR2 YENEEA. This CDR3 is built from 15 residues. CDR3 DNA sequence: TGTGCCAGCAGCTTAGTTGCGGGAGCTACAGATACGCAGTATTTT. Protein: CASSLVAGATDTQYF. Full variable domain (rest looked up from reference TRBV11-3 and TRBJ2-3): EAGVVQSPRYKIIEKKQPVAFWCNPISGHNTLYWYLQNLGQGPELLIRYENEEAVDDSQLPKDRFSAERLKGVDSTLKIQPAELGDSAVYLCASSLVAGATDTQYFGPGTRLTVL.

The chain uses TRBV6-6 and TRBJ2-7, with TRBD1 matching over 7 bases. This CDR3 is built from 15 residues. The V and J ends lost 5 bases and 0 bases, in that order; junction bases with no gene match: 7. Germline V gives CDR1 MNHNY, CDR2 SVGAGI (reference sequence). CDR3 coding DNA: TGTGCCAGCAGTAACCACAGGGGAGTCTCCTACGAGCAGTACTTC. Protein: CASSNHRGVSYEQYF.

This clone showed up just a few times. The chain has TRBV6-5 and TRBJ1-1, with 8 bases that match TRBD1. The CDR3 is 16 amino acids. V lost 2 bases to trimming and J lost 5 bases; unmatched junction nucleotides: 10. Per the germline V gene, CDR1 is MNHEY and CDR2 is SVGAGI. CDR3 DNA: TGTGCCAGCAGTTACCGAAAGCAGGGGGCCCGGACTGAAGCTTTCTTT. It is translated as CASSYRKQGARTEAFF.

This clone was detected many times. V usage is TRBV4-1 and J usage is TRBJ2-1; 7 bases are shared with TRBD2. Germline V lookup: CDR1 MGHRA, CDR2 YSYEKL. V lost 4 bases to trimming and J lost 5 bases; unmatched junction nucleotides: 11. This CDR3 is 16 amino acids long. The DNA of the CDR3 is TGCGCCAGCAGCCCACAAATCGGACTAGTTAACAATGAGCAGTTCTTC. This codes for CASSPQIGLVNNEQFF.

The gene calls are TRBV18 and TRBJ2-5; possibly TRBD1 for D (6 bases). This CDR3 has 13 amino acids. V was trimmed by 3 bases and J by 4 bases, leaving 9 bases between them. Germline lookup yields CDR1 KGHSH and CDR2 LQKENI. The DNA of the CDR3 is TGTGCCAGCTCACCGGGGGACACAGAGACCCAGTACTTC. Translating it yields CASSPGDTETQYF.

CDR3 coding DNA: TGTGCCAGCAGCGGAGAGGGGGGGTTGTCCACCGGGGAGCTGTTTTTT. It yields the protein CASSGEGGLSTGELFF. The V and J genes are TRBV11-2 and TRBJ2-2; a weak D match, TRBD2 (7 bases). This CDR3 contains 16 residues. Trimming removed 5 bases at V and 4 bases at J, with 17 bases between. Looked up from germline, CDR1 is SGHAT and CDR2 is FQNNGV.

The V call is TRBV3-1 (or the pseudogene TRBV3-2), the J call TRBJ1-1; no firm D call. The CDR3 covers 12 residues. Between the trimmed V and J ends, which lost 1 base and 5 bases, there was a span of 5 bases. Germline-derived CDR1 and CDR2 are LGHDT and YNNKEL (reference sequence). CDR3 nucleotide sequence: TGTGCCAGCAGCCAAGCGGAGACTGAAGCTTTCTTT. This translates into CASSQAETEAFF.

The chain carries TRBV19 and TRBJ1-3, with D possibly matching TRBD1 (6 bases). Germline V gives CDR1 LNHDA, CDR2 SQIVND (reference sequence). Trimming removed 0 bases from V and 0 bases from J, with 12 bases in between. The CDR3 covers 17 residues. The CDR3 sequence: CASSIDATGYSGNTIYF. The CDR3 DNA is TGTGCCAGTAGTATAGATGCGACAGGTTACTCTGGAAACACCATATATTTT.